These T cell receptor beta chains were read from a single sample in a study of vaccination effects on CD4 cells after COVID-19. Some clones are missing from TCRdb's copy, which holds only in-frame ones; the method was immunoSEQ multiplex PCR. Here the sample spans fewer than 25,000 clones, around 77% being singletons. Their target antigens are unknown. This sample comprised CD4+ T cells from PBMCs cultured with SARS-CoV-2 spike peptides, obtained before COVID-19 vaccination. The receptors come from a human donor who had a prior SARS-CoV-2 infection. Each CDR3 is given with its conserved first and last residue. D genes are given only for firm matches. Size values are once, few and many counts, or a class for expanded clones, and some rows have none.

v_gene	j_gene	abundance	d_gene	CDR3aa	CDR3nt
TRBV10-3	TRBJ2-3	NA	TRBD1	CAISGTGAGTDTQYF	TGTGCCATCAGTGGGACAGGGGCCGGCACAGATACGCAGTATTTT
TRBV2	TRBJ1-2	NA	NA	CASSDSAGYGYTF	TGTGCCAGCAGTGACAGCGCCGGCTATGGCTACACCTTC
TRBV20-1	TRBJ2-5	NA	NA	CSASSSGETQYF	TGCAGTGCTAGTTCCTCGGGGGAGACCCAGTACTTC
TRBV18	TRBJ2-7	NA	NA	CASSPETEYEQYF	TGTGCCAGCTCACCTGAGACAGAGTACGAGCAGTACTTC
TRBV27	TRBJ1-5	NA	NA	CASSPTGVYSNQPQHF	TGTGCCAGCAGTCCGACGGGAGTCTATAGCAATCAGCCCCAGCATTTT
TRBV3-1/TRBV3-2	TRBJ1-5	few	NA	CASSQGPDQPQHF	TGTGCCAGCAGCCAGGGGCCCGATCAGCCCCAGCATTTT
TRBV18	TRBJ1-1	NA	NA	CASSPVRIGTGEAFF	TGTGCCAGCTCACCAGTACGTATTGGGACTGGTGAAGCTTTCTTT
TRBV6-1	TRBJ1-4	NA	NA	CASSEGQSNEKLFF	TGTGCCAGCAGTGAAGGACAGTCAAATGAAAAACTGTTTTTT
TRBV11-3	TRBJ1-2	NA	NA	CASSLGGTGNYGYTF	TGTGCCAGCAGCTTAGGGGGGACGGGAAACTATGGCTACACCTTC
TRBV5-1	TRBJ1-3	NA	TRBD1	CASKLGTGGNTIYF	TGCGCCAGCAAGCTGGGGACAGGTGGAAACACCATATATTTT
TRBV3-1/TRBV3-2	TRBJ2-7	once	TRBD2	CASSQVRGGSYEQYF	TGTGCCAGCAGCCAAGTCCGGGGGGGCTCCTACGAGCAGTACTTC